The source of this TCR beta chain is a study of T cells in Graves' hyperthyroidism and ophthalmopathy. Study-level findings and limits: Model-based prediction identified ophthalmopathy a median about 6 months prior to its onset.

TCR beta CDR3 sequences were amplified from RNA transcripts. The HTBI primer set drove a first-round RT-PCR of the TCR CDR3. TCRdb fed the multiplex PCR reads into MiXCR, producing one record per CDR3 protein. The table has under 700,000 distinct CDR3 sequences, roughly 46% seen once. For Graves' hyperthyroidism to be stable, ophthalmopathy could not progress within 18 months. Pregnant or lactating patients were excluded, as were those with uncontrolled infection or other autoimmune disease. On this clonotype itself: Its antigen is as yet unknown.

Deletions cut 4 bases from V and 7 bases from J, with 11 bases between. The CDR3 runs to 14 residues. Per germline, CDR1 MGHDK and CDR2 SYGVNS. The sequencing sample was made of peripheral blood or thyroid tissue (not recorded which). This TCR was sampled from a woman aged 18-29 years with Graves' hyperthyroidism. The chain recombines TRBV25-1 with TRBJ1-6; possibly TRBD1 for D (5 bases). CDR3 region: CASSARRQNSPLHF. The CDR3 DNA reads as TGTGCCAGCAGTGCTAGGAGACAGAATTCACCCCTCCACTTT.